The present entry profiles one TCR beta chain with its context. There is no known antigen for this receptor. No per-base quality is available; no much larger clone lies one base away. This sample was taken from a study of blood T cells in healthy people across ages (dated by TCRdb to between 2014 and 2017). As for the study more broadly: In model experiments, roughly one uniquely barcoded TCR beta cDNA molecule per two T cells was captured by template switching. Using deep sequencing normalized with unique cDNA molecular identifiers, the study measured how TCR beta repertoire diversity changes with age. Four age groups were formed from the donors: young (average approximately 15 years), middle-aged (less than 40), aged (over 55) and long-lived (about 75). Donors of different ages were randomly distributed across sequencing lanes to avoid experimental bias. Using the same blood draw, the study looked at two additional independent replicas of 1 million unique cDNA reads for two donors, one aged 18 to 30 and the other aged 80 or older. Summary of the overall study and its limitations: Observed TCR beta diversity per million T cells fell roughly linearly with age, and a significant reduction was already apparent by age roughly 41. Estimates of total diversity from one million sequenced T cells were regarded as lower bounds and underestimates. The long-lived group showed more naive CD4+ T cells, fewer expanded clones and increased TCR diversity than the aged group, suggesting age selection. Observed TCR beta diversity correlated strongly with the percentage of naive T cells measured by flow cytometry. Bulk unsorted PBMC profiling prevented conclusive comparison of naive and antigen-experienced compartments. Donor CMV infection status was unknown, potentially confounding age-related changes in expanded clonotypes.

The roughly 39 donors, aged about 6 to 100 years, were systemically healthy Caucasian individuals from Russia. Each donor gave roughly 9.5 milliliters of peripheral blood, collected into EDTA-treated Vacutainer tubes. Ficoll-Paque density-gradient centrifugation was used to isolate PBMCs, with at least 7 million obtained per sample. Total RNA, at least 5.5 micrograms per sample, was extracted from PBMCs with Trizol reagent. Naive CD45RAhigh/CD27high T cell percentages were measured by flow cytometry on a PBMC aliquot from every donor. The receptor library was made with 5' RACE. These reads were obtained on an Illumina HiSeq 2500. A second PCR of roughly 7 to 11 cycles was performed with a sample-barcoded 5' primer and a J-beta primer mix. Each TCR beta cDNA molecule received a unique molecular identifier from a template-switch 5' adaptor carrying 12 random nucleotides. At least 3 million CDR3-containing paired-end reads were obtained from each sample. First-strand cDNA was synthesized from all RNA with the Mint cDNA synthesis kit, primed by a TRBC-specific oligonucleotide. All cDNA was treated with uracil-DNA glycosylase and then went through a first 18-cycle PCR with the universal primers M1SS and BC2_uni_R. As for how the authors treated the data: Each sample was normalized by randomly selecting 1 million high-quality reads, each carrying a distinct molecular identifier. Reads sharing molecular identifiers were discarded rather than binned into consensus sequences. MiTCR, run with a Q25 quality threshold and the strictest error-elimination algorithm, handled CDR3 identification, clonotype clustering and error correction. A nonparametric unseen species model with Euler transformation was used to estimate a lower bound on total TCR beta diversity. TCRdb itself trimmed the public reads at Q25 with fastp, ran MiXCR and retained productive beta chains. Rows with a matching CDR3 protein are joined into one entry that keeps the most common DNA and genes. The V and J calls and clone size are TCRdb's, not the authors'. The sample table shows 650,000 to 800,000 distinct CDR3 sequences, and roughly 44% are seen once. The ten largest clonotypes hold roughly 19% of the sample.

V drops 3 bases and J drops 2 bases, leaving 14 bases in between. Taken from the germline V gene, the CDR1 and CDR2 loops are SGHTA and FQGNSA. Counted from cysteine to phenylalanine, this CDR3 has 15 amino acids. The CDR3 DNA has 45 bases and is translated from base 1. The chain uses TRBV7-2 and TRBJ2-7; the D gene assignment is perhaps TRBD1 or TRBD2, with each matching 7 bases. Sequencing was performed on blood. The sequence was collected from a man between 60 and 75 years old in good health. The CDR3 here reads CASSFQGGVPYEQYF. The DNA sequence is TGTGCCAGCAGCTTCCAGGGGGGGGTCCCCTACGAGCAGTACTTC.